This entry is about one TCR beta chain. Its antigen remains unknown. V shed 5 bases and J shed 3 bases, with 12 bases lying between them. The CDR3 extends over 14 amino acids. Germline assignment: CDR1 SNHLY and CDR2 FYNNEI. Positively selected for CCR7, the CD45RO-negative cells used as naive CD8 cells excluded terminally differentiated effector memory CD45RA+ cells. Donors included only healthy HIV-negative adults lacking recent acute infections or vaccinations. This sample is part of a study of shared clonotypes between healthy human individuals. Notes on the study in general: Although depth was large, rarefaction showed that sequencing of the sorted subsets was incomplete.

Produced via immunoSEQ multiplex PCR; TCRdb's table is partial and in-frame only. The data show about 680,000 clones, roughly 94% seen once. The J gene is TRBJ2-3, the V gene TRBV2; D may be TRBD1 (7 bases). This TCR came from a man younger than 40 in good health. Sequencing was carried out using naive CD8+ T cells sorted from blood. The CDR3 DNA reads TGTGCCAGCAGTTGGACAGGAGGGACAGATACGCAGTATTTT. This codes for CASSWTGGTDTQYF.